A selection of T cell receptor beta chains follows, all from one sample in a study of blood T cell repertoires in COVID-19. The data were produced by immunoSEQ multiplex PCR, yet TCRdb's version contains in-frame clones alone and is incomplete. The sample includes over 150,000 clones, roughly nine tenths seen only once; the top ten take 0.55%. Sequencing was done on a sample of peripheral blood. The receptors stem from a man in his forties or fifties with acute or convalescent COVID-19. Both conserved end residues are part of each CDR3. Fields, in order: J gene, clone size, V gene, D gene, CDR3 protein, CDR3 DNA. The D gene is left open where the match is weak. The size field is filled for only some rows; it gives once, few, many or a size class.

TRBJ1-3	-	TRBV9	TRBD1	CASSTGGGNTIYF	TGTGCCAGCAGCACAGGGGGAGGAAACACCATATATTTT
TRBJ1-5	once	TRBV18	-	CASSGTISNQPQHF	TGTGCCAGCTCGGGGACAATATCGAACCAGCCCCAGCATTTT
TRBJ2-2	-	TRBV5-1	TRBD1	CASSPNRGPNTGELFF	TGCGCCAGCAGCCCAAACAGGGGCCCGAACACCGGGGAGCTGTTTTTT
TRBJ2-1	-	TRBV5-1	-	CASSPGHQSYNEQFF	TGCGCCAGCAGCCCGGGACACCAATCCTACAATGAGCAGTTCTTC
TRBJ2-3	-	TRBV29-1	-	CSAIRPSDFSDTQYF	TGCAGCGCCATACGCCCTAGCGATTTCTCAGATACGCAGTATTTT
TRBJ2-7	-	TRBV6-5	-	CASSYSSASSYEQYF	TGTGCCAGCAGTTACTCGAGCGCCAGCTCCTACGAGCAGTACTTC
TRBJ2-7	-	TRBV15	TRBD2	CATSRVEAGGPEQYF	TGTGCCACCAGCAGAGTAGAGGCGGGAGGGCCCGAGCAGTACTTC
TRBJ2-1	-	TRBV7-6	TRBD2	CASSLVAGLYNEQFF	TGTGCCAGCAGCTTGGTAGCGGGACTGTACAATGAGCAGTTCTTC
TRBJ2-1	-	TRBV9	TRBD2	CASTLSGLAAKEEQFF	TGTGCCAGCACCCTATCGGGACTAGCCGCCAAAGAAGAGCAGTTCTTC
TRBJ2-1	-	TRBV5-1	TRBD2	CASSLARGLAEDEQFF	TGCGCCAGCAGCTTGGCGAGAGGACTAGCAGAGGATGAGCAGTTCTTC
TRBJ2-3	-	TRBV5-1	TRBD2	CASSSLSSGRSTDTQYF	TGCGCCAGCAGCTCCCTTTCTAGCGGGAGGAGCACAGATACGCAGTATTTT
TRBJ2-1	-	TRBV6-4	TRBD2	CASSDLAGVSYNEQFF	TGTGCCAGCAGTGACCTAGCGGGTGTCTCCTACAATGAGCAGTTCTTC
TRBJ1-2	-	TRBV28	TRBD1	CASRRQGANYGYTF	TGTGCCAGCAGGAGACAGGGCGCCAACTATGGCTACACCTTC
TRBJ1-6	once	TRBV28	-	CASSLGVRSNSPLHF	TGTGCCAGCAGTTTAGGTGTCAGATCAAATTCACCCCTCCACTTT
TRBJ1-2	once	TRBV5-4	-	CASRWAPPRGYGYTF	TGTGCCAGCAGGTGGGCCCCCCCTCGGGGCTATGGCTACACCTTC
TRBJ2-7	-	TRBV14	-	CASSQTGIYEQYF	TGTGCCAGCAGCCAAACGGGGATATACGAGCAGTACTTC
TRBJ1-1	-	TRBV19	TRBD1	CASGGQGGFPEAFF	TGTGCCAGTGGAGGACAGGGGGGGTTCCCTGAAGCTTTCTTT
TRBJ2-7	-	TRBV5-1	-	CASSPAAILGGEQYF	TGCGCCAGCAGCCCAGCGGCCATCCTGGGGGGAGAGCAGTACTTC
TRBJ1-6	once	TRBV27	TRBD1	CASSLRTGGYSPLHF	TGTGCCAGCAGTTTGAGGACAGGGGGATATTCACCCCTCCACTTT
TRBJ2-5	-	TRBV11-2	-	CASSTRRRTALETQYF	TGTGCCAGCAGCACCCGACGACGAACAGCATTGGAGACCCAGTACTTC
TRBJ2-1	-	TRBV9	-	CASSAAGGNEQFF	TGTGCCAGCAGCGCCGCCGGAGGGAATGAGCAGTTCTTC
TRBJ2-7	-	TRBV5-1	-	CASTKQGTYEQYF	TGCGCCAGCACCAAACAGGGAACCTACGAGCAGTACTTC
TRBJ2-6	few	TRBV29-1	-	CSVLQGSGANVLTF	TGCAGCGTGCTACAGGGCTCTGGGGCCAACGTCCTGACTTTC
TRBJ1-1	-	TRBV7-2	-	CASSHGGTLGQAFF	TGTGCCAGCAGCCACGGCGGGACTTTGGGGCAAGCTTTCTTT
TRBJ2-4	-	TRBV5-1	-	CASSSGGGSAKNIQYF	TGCGCCAGCAGTTCCGGTGGGGGGTCCGCCAAAAACATTCAGTACTTC
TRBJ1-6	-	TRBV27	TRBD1	CASSFHPDRVNSPLHF	TGTGCCAGCAGTTTCCACCCAGACAGGGTCAATTCACCCCTCCACTTT
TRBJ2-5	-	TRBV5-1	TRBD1	CASSLTSGQGGETQYF	TGCGCCAGCAGCTTGACGTCGGGACAGGGCGGGGAGACCCAGTACTTC
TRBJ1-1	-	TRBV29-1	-	CSVVRAEAFF	TGCAGCGTTGTGAGAGCTGAAGCTTTCTTT
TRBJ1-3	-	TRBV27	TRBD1	CASSLYRGLGNTIYF	TGTGCCAGCAGTCTCTACAGGGGGCTTGGAAACACCATATATTTT
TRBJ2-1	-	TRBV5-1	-	CASSTDTSSYNEQFF	TGCGCCAGCAGCACGGACACGAGCTCCTACAATGAGCAGTTCTTC
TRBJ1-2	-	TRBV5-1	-	CASRLEAANYGYTF	TGCGCCAGCAGGCTGGAGGCAGCTAACTATGGCTACACCTTC
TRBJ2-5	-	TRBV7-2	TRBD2	CASSSAGRGTQYF	TGTGCCAGCAGTTCAGCGGGGAGGGGGACCCAGTACTTC
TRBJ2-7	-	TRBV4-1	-	CASSQDPGQLQYF	TGCGCCAGCAGCCAAGATCCCGGACAGCTCCAGTACTTC
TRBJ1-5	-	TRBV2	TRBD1	CASSFDRVENQPQHF	TGTGCCAGCAGTTTTGACAGGGTTGAGAATCAGCCCCAGCATTTT
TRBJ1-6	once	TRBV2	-	CASSGQSSYNSPLHF	TGTGCCAGCAGTGGACAGAGCTCCTATAATTCACCCCTCCACTTT
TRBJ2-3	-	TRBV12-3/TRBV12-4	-	CASSSILGTQYF	TGTGCCAGCAGTTCCATCCTAGGTACGCAGTATTTT
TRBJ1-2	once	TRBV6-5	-	CASRGEGVDGYTF	TGTGCCAGCAGGGGCGAGGGAGTGGATGGCTACACCTTC
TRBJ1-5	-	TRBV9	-	CASSVGGGNQPQHF	TGTGCCAGCAGCGTAGGGGGGGGGAATCAGCCCCAGCATTTT
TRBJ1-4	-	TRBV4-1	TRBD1	CASSQDPRQGTNEKLFF	TGCGCCAGCAGCCAAGATCCCCGACAGGGGACTAATGAAAAACTGTTTTTT
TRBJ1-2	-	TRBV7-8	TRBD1	CASSHNRDSGYGYTF	TGTGCCAGCAGCCATAACAGGGACAGCGGCTATGGCTACACCTTC
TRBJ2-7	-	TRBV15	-	CATSRSPGYEQYF	TGTGCCACCAGCAGATCCCCAGGATACGAGCAGTACTTC
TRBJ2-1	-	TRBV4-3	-	CASSQEGLRGDEQFF	TGCGCCAGCAGCCAAGAAGGGCTCAGGGGGGATGAGCAGTTCTTC
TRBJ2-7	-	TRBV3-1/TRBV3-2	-	CASSQGFAGTYEQYF	TGTGCCAGCAGCCAAGGCTTCGCGGGTACCTACGAGCAGTACTTC
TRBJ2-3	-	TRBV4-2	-	CASSQGPGSADTQYF	TGTGCCAGCAGCCAAGGGCCAGGGTCGGCAGATACGCAGTATTTT
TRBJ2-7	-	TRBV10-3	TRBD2	CAISETTREGSSYEQYF	TGTGCCATCAGCGAGACGACACGGGAGGGGAGCTCCTACGAGCAGTACTTC
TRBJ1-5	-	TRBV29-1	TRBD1	CSAGPGGFDQPQHF	TGCAGCGCGGGGCCAGGGGGCTTCGATCAGCCCCAGCATTTT
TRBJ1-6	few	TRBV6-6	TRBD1	CASSLTGSTPLHF	TGTGCCAGCAGTTTGACAGGGTCCACACCCCTCCACTTT
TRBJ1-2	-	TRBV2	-	CASSEAGRGPNYGYTF	TGTGCCAGCAGTGAAGCGGGAAGGGGCCCAAACTATGGCTACACCTTC